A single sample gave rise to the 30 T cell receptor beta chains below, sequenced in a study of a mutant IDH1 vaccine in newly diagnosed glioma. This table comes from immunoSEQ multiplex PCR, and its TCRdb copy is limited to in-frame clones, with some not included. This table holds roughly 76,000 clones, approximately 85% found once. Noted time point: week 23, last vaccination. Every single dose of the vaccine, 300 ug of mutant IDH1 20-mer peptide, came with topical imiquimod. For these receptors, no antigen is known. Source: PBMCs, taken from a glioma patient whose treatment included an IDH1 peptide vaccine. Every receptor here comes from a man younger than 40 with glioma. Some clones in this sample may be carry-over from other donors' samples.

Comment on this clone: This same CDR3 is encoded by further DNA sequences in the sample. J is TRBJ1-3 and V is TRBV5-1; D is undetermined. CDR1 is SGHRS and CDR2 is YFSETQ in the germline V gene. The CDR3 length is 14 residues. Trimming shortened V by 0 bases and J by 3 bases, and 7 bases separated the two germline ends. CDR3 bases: TGCGCCAGCAGCTTGGCGGGTTATGGAAACACCATATATTTT. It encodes CASSLAGYGNTIYF.

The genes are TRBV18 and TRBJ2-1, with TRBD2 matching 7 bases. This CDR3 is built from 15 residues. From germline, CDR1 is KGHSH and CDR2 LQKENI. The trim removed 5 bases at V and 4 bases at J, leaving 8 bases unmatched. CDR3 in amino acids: CASSVRGDHYNEQFF. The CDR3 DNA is TGTGCCAGCTCAGTCCGGGGGGACCATTACAATGAGCAGTTCTTC.

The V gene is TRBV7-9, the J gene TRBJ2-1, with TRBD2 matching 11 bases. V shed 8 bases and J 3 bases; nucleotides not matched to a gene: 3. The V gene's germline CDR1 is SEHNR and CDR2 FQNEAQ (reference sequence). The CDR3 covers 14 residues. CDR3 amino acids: CASVGTSGYNEQFF. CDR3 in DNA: TGTGCCAGCGTTGGGACTAGCGGCTACAATGAGCAGTTCTTC. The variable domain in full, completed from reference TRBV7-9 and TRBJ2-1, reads DTGVSQNPRHKITKRGQNVTFRCDPISEHNRLYWYRQTLGQGPEFLTYFQNEAQLEKSRLLSDRFSAERPKGSFSTLEIQRTEQGDSAMYLCASVGTSGYNEQFFGPGTRLTVL.

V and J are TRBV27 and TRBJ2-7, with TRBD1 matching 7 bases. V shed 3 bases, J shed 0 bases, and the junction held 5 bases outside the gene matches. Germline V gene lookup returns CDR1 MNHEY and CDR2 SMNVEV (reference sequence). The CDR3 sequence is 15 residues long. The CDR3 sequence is CASSFRQGFSYEQYF. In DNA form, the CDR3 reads TGTGCCAGCAGTTTTAGACAGGGCTTCTCCTACGAGCAGTACTTC.

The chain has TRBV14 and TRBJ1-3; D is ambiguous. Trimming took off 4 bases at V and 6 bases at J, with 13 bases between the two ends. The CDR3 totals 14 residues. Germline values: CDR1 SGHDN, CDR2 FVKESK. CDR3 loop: CASSRVAAENTIYF. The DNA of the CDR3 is TGTGCCAGCAGCCGTGTGGCAGCGGAAAACACCATATATTTT.

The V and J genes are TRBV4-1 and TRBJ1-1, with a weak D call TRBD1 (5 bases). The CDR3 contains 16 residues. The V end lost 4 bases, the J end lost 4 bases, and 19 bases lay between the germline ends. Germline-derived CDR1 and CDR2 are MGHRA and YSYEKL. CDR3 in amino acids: CASSPHLGRVVTEAFF. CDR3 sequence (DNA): TGCGCCAGCAGCCCACACCTGGGCAGGGTGGTCACTGAAGCTTTCTTT.

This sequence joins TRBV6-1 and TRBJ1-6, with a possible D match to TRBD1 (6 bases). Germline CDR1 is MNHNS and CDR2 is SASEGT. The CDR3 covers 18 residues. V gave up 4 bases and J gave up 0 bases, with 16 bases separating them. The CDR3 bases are TGTGCCAGCAGTGCCAAGACAGGTGGGAGCTCCTATAATTCACCCCTCCACTTT. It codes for CASSAKTGGSSYNSPLHF.

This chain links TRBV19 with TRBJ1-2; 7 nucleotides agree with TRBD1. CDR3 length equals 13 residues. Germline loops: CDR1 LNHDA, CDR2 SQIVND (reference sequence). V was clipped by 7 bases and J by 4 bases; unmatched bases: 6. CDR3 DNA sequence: TGTGCCAGTAAGAATCGGGACAGCTATGGCTACACCTTC. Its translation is CASKNRDSYGYTF.

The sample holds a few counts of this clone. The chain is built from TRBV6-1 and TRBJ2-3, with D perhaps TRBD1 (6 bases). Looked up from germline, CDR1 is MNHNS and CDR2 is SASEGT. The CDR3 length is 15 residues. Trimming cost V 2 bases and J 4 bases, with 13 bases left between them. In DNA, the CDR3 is TGTGCCAGCAGTGAAAGGGCAGGGACATCAGATACGCAGTATTTT. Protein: CASSERAGTSDTQYF.

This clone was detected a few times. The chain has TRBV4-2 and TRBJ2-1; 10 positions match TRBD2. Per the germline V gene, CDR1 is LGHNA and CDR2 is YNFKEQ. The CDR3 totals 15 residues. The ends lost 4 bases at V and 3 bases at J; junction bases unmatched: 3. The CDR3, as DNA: TGTGCCAGCAGCCCCGGACTAGCGGACTACAATGAGCAGTTCTTC. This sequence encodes CASSPGLADYNEQFF.

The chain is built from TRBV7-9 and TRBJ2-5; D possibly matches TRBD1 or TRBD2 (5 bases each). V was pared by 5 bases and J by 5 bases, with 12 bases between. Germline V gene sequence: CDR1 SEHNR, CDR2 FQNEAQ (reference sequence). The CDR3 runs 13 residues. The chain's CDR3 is CASSQPGPETQYF. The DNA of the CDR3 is TGTGCCAGCAGCCAACCGGGACCCGAGACCCAGTACTTC.

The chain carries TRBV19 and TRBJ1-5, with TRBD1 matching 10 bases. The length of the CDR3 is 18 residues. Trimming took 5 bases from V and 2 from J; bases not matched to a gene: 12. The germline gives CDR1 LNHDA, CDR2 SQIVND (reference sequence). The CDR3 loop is CASSAGQGTLTRNQPQHF. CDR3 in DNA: TGTGCCAGTAGTGCGGGACAGGGGACCTTGACACGCAATCAGCCCCAGCATTTT.

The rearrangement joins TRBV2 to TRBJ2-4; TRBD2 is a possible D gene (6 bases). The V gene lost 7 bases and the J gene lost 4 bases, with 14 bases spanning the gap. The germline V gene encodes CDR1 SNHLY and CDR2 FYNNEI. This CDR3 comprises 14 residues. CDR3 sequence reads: CASNGGTFKNIQYF. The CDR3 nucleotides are TGTGCCAGCAACGGTGGGACTTTTAAAAACATTCAGTACTTC.

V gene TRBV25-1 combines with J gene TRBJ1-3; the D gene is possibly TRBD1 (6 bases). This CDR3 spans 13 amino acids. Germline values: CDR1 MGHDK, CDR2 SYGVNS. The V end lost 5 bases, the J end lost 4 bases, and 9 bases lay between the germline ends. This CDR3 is CASSTGSGNTIYF. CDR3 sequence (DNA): TGTGCCAGCAGTACAGGGTCCGGAAACACCATATATTTT.

CDR3 DNA sequence: TGCGCCAGCAGCCAGCGACAGGGGGTTAACACTGAAGCTTTCTTT. This codes for CASSQRQGVNTEAFF. This chain uses TRBV4-1 with TRBJ1-1; 9 nucleotides line up with TRBD1. Germline CDR1 reads MGHRA; CDR2 reads YSYEKL. The ends lost 3 bases at V and 2 bases at J; junction bases unmatched: 4. The CDR3 runs 15 residues.

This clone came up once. The CDR3 nucleotides are TGTGCCTGGAGTGTATATGCAGGGCCCAGCTCCTACGAGCAGTACTTC. Protein product: CAWSVYAGPSSYEQYF. The genes are TRBV30 and TRBJ2-7, with D possibly TRBD1 on 5 matching bases. The CDR3 has 16 amino acids. In germline, CDR1 is GTSNPN, CDR2 SVGIG (reference sequence). V lost 0 bases to trimming and J lost 0 bases, with 15 bases between them.

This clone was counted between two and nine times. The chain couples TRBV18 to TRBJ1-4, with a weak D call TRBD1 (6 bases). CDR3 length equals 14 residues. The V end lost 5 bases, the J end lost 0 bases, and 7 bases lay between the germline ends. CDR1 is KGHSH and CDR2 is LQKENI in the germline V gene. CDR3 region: CASSTGTTNEKLFF. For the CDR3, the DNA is TGTGCCAGCTCAACAGGGACAACTAATGAAAAACTGTTTTTT.

The CDR3 spells CASSFQGNQPQHF. CDR3 coding DNA: TGTGCCAGCAGCTTCCAAGGAAATCAGCCCCAGCATTTT. The J gene is TRBJ1-5, the V gene TRBV5-4; the D is unclear. V dropped 2 bases and J dropped 4 bases, with 7 bases sitting between them. CDR3 length: 13 amino acids. CDR1 SGHNT and CDR2 YYREEE come from the germline V gene (reference sequence). The complete variable domain, with remaining parts taken from reference TRBV5-4 and TRBJ1-5, reads ETGVTQSPTHLIKTRGQQVTLRCSSQSGHNTVSWYQQALGQGPQFIFQYYREEENGRGNFPPRFSGLQFPNYSSELNVNALELDDSALYLCASSFQGNQPQHFGDGTRLSIL.

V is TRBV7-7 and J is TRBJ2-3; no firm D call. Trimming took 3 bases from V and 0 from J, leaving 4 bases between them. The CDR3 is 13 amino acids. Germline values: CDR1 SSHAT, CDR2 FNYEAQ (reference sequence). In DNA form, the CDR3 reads TGTGCCAGCAGCTTTTCTAGCACAGATACGCAGTATTTT. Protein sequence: CASSFSSTDTQYF.

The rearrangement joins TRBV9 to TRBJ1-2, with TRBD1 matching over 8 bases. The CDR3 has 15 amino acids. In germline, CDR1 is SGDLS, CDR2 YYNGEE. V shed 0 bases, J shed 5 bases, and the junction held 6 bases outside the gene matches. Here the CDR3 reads CASSVGGQGGYGYTF. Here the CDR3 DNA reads TGTGCCAGCAGCGTAGGAGGACAGGGAGGGTATGGCTACACCTTC.

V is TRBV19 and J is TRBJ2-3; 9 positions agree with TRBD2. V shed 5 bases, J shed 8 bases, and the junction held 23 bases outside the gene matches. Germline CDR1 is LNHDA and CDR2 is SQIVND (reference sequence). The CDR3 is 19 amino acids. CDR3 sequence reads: CASSDGSGGPSFPRGTQYF. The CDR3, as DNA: TGTGCCAGTAGTGACGGTAGCGGGGGCCCCTCTTTCCCCAGAGGTACGCAGTATTTT.

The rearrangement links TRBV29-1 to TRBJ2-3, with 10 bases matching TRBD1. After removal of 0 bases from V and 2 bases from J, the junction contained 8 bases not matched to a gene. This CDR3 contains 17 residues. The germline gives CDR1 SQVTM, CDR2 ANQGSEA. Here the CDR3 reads CSVEDRGTGASTDTQYF. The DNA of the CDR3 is TGCAGCGTTGAAGATCGCGGGACAGGGGCCTCCACAGATACGCAGTATTTT.

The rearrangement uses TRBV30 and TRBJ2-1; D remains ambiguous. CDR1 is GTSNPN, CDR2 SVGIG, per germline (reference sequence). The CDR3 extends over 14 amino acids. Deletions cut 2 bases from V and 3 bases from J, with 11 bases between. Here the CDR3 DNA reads TGTGCCTGGAGTTTTAGGACCGGCTACAATGAGCAGTTCTTC. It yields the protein CAWSFRTGYNEQFF.

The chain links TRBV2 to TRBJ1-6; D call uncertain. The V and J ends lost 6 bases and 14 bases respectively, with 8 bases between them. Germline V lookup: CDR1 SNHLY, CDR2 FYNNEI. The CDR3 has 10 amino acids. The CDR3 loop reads CASRGVTLHF. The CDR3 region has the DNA TGTGCCAGCAGAGGAGTTACCCTCCACTTT.

The CDR3 loop reads CAVGDANTGELFF. As DNA, the CDR3 is TGTGCCGTTGGCGACGCGAACACCGGGGAGCTGTTTTTT. This chain connects TRBV19 to TRBJ2-2, with no clear D. Germline V CDR1 and CDR2: LNHDA, SQIVND (reference sequence). Trimming pared 11 bases from V and 0 bases from J, leaving 10 bases between. The CDR3 contains 13 residues.

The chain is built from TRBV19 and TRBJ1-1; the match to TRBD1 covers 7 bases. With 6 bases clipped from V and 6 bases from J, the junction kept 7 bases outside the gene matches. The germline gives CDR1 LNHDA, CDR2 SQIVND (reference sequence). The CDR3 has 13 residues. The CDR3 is CASRMTGTAEAFF. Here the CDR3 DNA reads TGTGCCAGTAGAATGACCGGGACAGCTGAAGCTTTCTTT.

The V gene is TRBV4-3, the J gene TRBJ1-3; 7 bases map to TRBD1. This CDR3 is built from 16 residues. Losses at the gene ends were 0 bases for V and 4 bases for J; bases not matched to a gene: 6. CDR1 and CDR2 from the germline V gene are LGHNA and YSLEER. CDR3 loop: CASSQDRAGGGNTIYF. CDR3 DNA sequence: TGCGCCAGCAGCCAAGATCGTGCAGGGGGAGGAAACACCATATATTTT.

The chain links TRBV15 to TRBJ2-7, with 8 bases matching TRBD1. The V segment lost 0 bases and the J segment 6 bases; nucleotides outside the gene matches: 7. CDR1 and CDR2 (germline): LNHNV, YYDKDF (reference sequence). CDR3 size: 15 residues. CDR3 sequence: CATSRDLDRAGEQYF. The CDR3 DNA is TGTGCCACCAGCAGAGATCTGGACAGGGCGGGCGAGCAGTACTTC. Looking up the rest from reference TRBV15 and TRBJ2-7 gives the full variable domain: DAMVIQNPRYQVTQFGKPVTLSCSQTLNHNVMYWYQQKSSQAPKLLFHYYDKDFNNEADTPDNFQSRRPNTSFCFLDIRSPGLGDTAMYLCATSRDLDRAGEQYFGPGTRLTVT.

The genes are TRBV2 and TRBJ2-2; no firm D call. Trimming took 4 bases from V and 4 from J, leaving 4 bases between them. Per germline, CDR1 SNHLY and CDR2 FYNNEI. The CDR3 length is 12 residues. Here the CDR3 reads CASSGVTGELFF. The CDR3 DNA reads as TGTGCCAGCAGTGGAGTCACCGGGGAGCTGTTTTTT. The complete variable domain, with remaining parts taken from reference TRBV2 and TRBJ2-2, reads EPEVTQTPSHQVTQMGQEVILRCVPISNHLYFYWYRQILGQKVEFLVSFYNNEISEKSEIFDDQFSVERPDGSNFTLKIRSTKLEDSAMYFCASSGVTGELFFGEGSRLTVL.

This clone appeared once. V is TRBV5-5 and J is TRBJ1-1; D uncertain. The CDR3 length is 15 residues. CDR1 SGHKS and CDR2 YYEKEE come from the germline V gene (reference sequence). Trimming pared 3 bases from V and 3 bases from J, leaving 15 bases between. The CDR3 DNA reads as TGTGCCAGCAGCTGGGGAATTGGTCGGTACACTGAAGCTTTCTTT. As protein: CASSWGIGRYTEAFF.